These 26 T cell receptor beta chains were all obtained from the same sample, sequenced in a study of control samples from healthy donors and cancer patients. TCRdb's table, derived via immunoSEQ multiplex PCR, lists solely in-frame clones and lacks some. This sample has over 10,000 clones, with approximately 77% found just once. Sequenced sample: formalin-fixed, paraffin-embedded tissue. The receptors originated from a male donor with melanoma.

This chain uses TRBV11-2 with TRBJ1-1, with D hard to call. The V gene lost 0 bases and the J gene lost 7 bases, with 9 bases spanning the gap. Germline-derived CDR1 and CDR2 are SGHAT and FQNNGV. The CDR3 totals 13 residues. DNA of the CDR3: TGTGCCAGCAGCTTAGAAACCCCTCTTGAAGCTTTCTTT. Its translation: CASSLETPLEAFF.

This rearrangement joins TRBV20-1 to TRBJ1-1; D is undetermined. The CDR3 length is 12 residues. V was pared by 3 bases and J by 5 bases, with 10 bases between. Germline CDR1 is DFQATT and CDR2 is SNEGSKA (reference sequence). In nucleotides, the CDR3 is TGCAGTGCTAGTTCGGGGTTGACTGAAGCTTTCTTT. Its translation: CSASSGLTEAFF.

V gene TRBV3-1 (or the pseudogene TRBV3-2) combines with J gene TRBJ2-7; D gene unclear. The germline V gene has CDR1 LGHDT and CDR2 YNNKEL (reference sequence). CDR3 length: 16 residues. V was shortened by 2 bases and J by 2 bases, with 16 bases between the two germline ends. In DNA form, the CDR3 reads TGTGCCAGCAGCCAATCCTGGCAGGACCTCCCCTACGAGCAGTACTTC. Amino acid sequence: CASSQSWQDLPYEQYF.

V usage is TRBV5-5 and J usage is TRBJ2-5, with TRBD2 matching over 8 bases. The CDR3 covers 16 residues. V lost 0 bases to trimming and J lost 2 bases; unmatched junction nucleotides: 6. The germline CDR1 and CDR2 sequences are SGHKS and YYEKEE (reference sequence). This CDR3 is CASSLAPGLVQETQYF. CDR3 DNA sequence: TGTGCCAGCAGCTTGGCTCCGGGACTAGTACAAGAGACCCAGTACTTC.

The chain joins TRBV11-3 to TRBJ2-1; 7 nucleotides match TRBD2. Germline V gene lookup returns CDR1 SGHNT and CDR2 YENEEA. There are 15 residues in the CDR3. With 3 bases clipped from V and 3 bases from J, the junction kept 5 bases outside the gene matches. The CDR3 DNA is TGTGCCAGCAGCTTGACGGGGGGACTCTACAATGAGCAGTTCTTC. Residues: CASSLTGGLYNEQFF.

This CDR3 reads CAISEVGTRNTIYF. CDR3 bases: TGTGCCATCAGTGAGGTGGGGACTAGAAACACCATATATTTT. The chain has TRBV10-3 and TRBJ1-3; tentative D call: TRBD1 (5 bases). Germline V gives CDR1 ENHRY, CDR2 SYGVKD. The CDR3 loop spans 14 amino acids. Trimming removed 2 bases at V and 5 bases at J, with 10 bases between.

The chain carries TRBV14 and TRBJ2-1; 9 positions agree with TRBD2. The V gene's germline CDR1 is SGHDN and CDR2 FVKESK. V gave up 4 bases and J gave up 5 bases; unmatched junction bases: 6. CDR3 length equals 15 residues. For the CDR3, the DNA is TGTGCCAGCAGCCCCACAGCGGGGGGTCACAATGAGCAGTTCTTC. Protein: CASSPTAGGHNEQFF.

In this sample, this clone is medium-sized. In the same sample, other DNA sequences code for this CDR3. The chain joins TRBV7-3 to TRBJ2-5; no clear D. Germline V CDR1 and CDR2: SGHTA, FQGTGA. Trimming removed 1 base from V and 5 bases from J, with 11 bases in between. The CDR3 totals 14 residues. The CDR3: CASSLIPGSETQYF. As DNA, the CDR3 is TGTGCCAGCAGCTTAATCCCTGGCTCGGAGACCCAGTACTTC.

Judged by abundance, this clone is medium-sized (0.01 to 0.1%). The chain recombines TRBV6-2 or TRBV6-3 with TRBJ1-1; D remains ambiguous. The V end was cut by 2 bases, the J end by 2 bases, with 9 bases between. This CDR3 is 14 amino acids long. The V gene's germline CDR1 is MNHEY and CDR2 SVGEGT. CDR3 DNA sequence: TGTGCCAGCAGTTACGAATACCCCAACACTGAAGCTTTCTTT. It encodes CASSYEYPNTEAFF.

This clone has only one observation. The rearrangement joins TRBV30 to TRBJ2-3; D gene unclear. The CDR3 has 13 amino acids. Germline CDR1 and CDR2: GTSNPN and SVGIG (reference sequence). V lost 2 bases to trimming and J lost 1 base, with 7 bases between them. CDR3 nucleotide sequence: TGTGCCTGGAGTTACGGCGGCACAGATACGCAGTATTTT. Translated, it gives CAWSYGGTDTQYF.

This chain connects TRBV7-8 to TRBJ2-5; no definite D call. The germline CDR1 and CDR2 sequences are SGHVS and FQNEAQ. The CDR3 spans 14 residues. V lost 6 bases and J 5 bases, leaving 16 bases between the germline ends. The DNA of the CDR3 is TGTGCCAGCAGTTTCTCCAATCCCACGGAGACCCAGTACTTC. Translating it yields CASSFSNPTETQYF.

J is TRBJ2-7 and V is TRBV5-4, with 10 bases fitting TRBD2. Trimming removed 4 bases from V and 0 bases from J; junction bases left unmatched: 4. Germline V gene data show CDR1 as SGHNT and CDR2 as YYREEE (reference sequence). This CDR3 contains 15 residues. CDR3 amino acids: CASSLSGGASYEQYF. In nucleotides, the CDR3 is TGTGCCAGCAGCCTCAGCGGGGGGGCCTCCTACGAGCAGTACTTC. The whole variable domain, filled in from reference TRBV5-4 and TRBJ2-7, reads ETGVTQSPTHLIKTRGQQVTLRCSSQSGHNTVSWYQQALGQGPQFIFQYYREEENGRGNFPPRFSGLQFPNYSSELNVNALELDDSALYLCASSLSGGASYEQYFGPGTRLTVT.

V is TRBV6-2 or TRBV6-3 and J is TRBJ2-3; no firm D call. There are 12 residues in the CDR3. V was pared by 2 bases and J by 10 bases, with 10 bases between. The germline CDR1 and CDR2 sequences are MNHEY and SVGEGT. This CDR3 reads CASSYVAGAQYF. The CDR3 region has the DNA TGTGCCAGCAGTTACGTAGCCGGTGCGCAGTATTTT.

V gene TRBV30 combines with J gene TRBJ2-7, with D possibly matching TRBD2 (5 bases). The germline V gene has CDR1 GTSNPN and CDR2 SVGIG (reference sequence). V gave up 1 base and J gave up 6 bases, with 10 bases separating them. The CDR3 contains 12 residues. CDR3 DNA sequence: TGTGCCTGGAGTGAGGTGGGAGCCGAGCAGTACTTC. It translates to CAWSEVGAEQYF.

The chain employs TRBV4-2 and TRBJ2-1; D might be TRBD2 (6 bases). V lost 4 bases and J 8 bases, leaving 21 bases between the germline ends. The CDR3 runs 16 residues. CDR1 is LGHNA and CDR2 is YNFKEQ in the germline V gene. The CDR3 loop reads CASSRELRDWRHEQFF. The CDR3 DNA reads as TGTGCCAGCAGCCGTGAACTCCGGGACTGGCGGCATGAGCAGTTCTTC.

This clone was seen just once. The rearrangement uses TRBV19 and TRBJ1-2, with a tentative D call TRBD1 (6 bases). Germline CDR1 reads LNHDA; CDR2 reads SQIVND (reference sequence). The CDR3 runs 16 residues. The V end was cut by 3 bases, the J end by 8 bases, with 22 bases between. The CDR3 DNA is TGTGCCAGTAGTATTACTTCGAGTTCAGGGGCGAACGGCTACACCTTC. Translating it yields CASSITSSSGANGYTF.

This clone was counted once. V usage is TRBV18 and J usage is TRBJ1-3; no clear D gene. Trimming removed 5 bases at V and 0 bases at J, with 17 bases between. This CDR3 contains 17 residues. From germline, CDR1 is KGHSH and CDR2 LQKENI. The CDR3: CASSSLRERLSGNTIYF. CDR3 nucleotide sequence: TGTGCCAGCTCATCCTTAAGGGAGAGACTCTCTGGAAACACCATATATTTT.

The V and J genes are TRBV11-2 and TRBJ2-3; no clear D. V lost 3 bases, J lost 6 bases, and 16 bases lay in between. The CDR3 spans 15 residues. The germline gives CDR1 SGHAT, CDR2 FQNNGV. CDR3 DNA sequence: TGTGCCAGCAGCTTTAATCATAGTCCCGGGGATACGCAGTATTTT. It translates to CASSFNHSPGDTQYF.

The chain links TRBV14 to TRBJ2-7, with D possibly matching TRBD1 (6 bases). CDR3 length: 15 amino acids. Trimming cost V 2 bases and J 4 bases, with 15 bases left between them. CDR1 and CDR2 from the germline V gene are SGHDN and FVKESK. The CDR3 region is CASSQNPGVNYEQYF. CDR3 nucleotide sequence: TGTGCCAGCAGCCAAAACCCAGGGGTTAATTACGAGCAGTACTTC. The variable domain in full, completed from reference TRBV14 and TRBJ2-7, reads EAGVTQFPSHSVIEKGQTVTLRCDPISGHDNLYWYRRVMGKEIKFLLHFVKESKQDESGMPNNRFLAERTGGTYSTLKVQPAELEDSGVYFCASSQNPGVNYEQYFGPGTRLTVT.

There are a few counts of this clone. CDR3 DNA sequence: TGTGCCAGCAGCTTGGGGGACCTCGGGGCGATCTATGGCTACACCTTC. This sequence encodes CASSLGDLGAIYGYTF. V is TRBV5-8 and J is TRBJ1-2; D possibly corresponds to TRBD1 (5 bases). With 0 bases removed from V and 4 bases from J, the gap between germline ends came to 16 bases. The CDR3 extends over 16 amino acids. From germline, CDR1 is SGHTS and CDR2 YDEGEE.

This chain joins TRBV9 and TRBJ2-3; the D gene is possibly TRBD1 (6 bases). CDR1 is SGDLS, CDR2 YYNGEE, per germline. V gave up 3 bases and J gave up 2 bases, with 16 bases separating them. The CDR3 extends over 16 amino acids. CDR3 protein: CASSAGDRPDTDTQYF. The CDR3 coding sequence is TGTGCCAGCAGCGCGGGTGACAGGCCTGACACAGATACGCAGTATTTT.

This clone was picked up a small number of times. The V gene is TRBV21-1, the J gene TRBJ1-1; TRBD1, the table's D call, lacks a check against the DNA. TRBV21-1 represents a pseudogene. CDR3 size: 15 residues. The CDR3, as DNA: TGTGCCAGCAGCAATACAGGACAGCAGAACACTGAAGCTTTCTTT. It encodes CASSNTGQQNTEAFF.

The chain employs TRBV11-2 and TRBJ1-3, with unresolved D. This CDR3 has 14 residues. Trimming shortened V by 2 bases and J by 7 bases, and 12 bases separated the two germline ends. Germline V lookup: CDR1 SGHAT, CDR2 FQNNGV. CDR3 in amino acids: CASSLPAPGNTIYF. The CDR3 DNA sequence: TGTGCCAGCAGCTTACCAGCGCCGGGGAACACCATATATTTT. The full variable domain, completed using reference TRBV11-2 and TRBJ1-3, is EAGVAQSPRYKIIEKRQSVAFWCNPISGHATLYWYQQILGQGPKLLIQFQNNGVVDDSQLPKDRFSAERLKGVDSTLKIQPAKLEDSAVYLCASSLPAPGNTIYFGEGSWLTVV.

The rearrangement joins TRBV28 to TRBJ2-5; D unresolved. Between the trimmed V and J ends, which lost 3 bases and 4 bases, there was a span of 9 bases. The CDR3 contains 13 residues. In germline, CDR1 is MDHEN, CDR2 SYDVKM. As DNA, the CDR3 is TGTGCCAGCAGTTTTTCCGGAAGAGAGACCCAGTACTTC. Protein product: CASSFSGRETQYF.

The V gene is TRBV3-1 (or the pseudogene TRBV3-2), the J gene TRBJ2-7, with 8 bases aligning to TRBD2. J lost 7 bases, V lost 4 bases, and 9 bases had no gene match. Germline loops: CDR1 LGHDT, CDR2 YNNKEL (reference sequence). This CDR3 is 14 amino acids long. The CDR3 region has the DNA TGTGCCAGCAGCCCTACGGGGGGGGGACGTGAGCAGTACTTC. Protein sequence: CASSPTGGGREQYF.

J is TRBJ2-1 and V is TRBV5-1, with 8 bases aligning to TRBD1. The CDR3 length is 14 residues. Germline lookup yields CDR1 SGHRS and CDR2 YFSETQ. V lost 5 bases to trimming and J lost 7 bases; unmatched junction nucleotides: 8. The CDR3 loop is CASRQTGEINEQFF. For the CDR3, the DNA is TGCGCCAGCAGACAGACAGGGGAAATAAATGAGCAGTTCTTC.